This TCR beta chain was obtained from a study of CD8 T cells in Susac syndrome. General study findings and limits: The study acknowledged a relatively small number of individuals in its TCR sequencing and HLA analysis.

An amount of RNA that ranged from roughly 0.5 to 1 ug was reverse transcribed with random hexamers. Using its own MiXCR run on the immunoSEQ multiplex PCR reads, TCRdb lists one record per CDR3 protein. Here the sample spans 350,000 to 550,000 distinct CDR3 sequences, more than 70% being singletons. Germline V gives CDR1 SQVTM, CDR2 ANQGSEA. This CDR3 comprises 16 residues. The trim removed 4 bases at V and 6 bases at J, leaving 15 bases unmatched. Sequencing of TCR beta drew on CD8+ and CD4+ T cells from blood. FACS enriched CD8+ TEMRA cells, while bulk CD8+ and CD4+ were negatively isolated. A remark on this clonotype: What it binds is not known.

This receptor was taken from a human donor with multiple sclerosis. The sequenced sample was CD8+ T cells from PBMCs. V and J are TRBV29-1 and TRBJ2-1; the match to TRBD2 covers 7 bases. This chain's CDR3 is CSVGEWVGGPGNEQFF. Here the CDR3 DNA reads TGCAGCGTTGGAGAATGGGTGGGAGGGCCTGGCAATGAGCAGTTCTTC.